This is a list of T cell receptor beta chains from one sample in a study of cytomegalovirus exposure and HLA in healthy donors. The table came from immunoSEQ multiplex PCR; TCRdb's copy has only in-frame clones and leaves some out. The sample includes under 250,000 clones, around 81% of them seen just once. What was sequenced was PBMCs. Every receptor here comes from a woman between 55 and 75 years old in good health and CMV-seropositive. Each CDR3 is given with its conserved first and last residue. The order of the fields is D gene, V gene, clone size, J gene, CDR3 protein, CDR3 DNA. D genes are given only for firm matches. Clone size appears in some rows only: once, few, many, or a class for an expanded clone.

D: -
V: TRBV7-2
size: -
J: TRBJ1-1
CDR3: CASSPSTGLNTEAFF
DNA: TGTGCCAGCAGCCCCTCGACAGGTTTGAACACTGAAGCTTTCTTT

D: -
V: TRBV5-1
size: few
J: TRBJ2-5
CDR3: CASSFRNTKETQYF
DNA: TGCGCCAGCAGCTTTCGCAACACAAAAGAGACCCAGTACTTC

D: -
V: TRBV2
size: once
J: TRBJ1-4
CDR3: CASTTFINEKLFF
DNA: TGTGCCAGCACCACATTTATTAATGAAAAACTGTTTTTT

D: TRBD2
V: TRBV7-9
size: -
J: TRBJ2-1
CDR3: CASSLKTSGGTEQFF
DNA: TGTGCCAGCAGCTTAAAGACTAGCGGGGGAACTGAGCAGTTCTTC

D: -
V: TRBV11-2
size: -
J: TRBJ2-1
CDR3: CASSLERYSSYNEQFF
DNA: TGTGCCAGCAGCTTAGAGCGGTATAGCTCCTACAATGAGCAGTTCTTC

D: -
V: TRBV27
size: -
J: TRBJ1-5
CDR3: CASSLSSTGNQPQHF
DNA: TGTGCCAGCAGTTTATCATCCACTGGCAATCAGCCCCAGCATTTT

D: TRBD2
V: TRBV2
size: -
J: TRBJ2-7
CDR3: CASLSSGSYEQYF
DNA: TGTGCCAGCCTATCTAGCGGGAGTTACGAGCAGTACTTC

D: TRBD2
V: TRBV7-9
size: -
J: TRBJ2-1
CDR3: CASSPRTSGMDEQFF
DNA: TGTGCCAGCAGCCCACGGACTAGCGGGATGGATGAGCAGTTCTTC

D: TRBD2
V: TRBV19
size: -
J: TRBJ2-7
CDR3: CASSISAGGASSYEQYF
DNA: TGTGCCAGTAGTATATCGGCGGGAGGGGCCAGCTCCTACGAGCAGTACTTC

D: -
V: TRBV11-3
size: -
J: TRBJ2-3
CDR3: CASSEISADTQYF
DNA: TGTGCCAGCAGCGAGATCAGCGCAGATACGCAGTATTTT

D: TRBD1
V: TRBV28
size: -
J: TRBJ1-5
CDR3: CASRGQGASSNQPQHF
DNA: TGTGCCAGCAGGGGACAGGGGGCATCGAGCAATCAGCCCCAGCATTTT

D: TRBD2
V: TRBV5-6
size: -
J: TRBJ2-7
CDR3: CASSFGGSRVEQYF
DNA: TGTGCCAGCAGCTTTGGCGGGAGTAGGGTCGAGCAGTACTTC

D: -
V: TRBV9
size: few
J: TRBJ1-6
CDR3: CASSRDWGRALHF
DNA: TGTGCCAGCAGTCGGGACTGGGGTCGGGCCCTCCACTTT

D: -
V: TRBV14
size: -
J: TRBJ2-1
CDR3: CASSQAPYREQFF
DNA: TGTGCCAGCAGCCAAGCGCCCTACAGGGAGCAGTTCTTC

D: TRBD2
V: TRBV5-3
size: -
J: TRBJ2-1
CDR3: CARSLVGGSSLVRTYNEQFF
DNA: TGTGCCAGAAGCTTGGTTGGCGGGAGCTCCCTGGTGAGGACCTACAATGAGCAGTTCTTC

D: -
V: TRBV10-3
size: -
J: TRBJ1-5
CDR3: CAISESGGTSNQPQHF
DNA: TGTGCCATCAGTGAGTCGGGAGGTACAAGCAATCAGCCCCAGCATTTT

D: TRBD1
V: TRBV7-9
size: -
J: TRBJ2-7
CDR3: CASREIPGQGSF
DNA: TGTGCCAGCAGAGAGATTCCGGGACAGGGATCTTTC

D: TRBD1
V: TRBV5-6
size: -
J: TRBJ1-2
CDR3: CASIWDRRDGYTF
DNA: TGTGCCAGCATCTGGGACAGGAGGGATGGCTACACCTTC

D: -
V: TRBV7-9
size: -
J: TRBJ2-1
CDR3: CASSPRGSSYNEQFF
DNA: TGTGCCAGCAGCCCCCGGGGAAGCTCCTACAATGAGCAGTTCTTC

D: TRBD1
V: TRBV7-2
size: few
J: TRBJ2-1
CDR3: CASSFDRGDNEQFF
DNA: TGTGCCAGCAGCTTTGACAGGGGAGACAATGAGCAGTTCTTC

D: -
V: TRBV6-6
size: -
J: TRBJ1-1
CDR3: CASSYSATGLEAFF
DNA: TGTGCCAGCAGTTACTCGGCTACAGGGCTTGAAGCTTTCTTT

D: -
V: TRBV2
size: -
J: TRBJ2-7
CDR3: CASSDPREQYF
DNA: TGTGCCAGCAGTGACCCCCGCGAGCAGTACTTC

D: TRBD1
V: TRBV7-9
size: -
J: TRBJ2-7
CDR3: CASSPGQGNFEQYF
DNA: TGTGCCAGCAGCCCCGGACAGGGGAACTTCGAGCAGTACTTC

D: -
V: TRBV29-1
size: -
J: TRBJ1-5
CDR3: CSAAEDTSNQPQHF
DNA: TGCAGCGCCGCCGAAGACACTAGCAATCAGCCCCAGCATTTT

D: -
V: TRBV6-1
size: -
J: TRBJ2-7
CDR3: CASSDRRGSYEQYF
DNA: TGTGCCAGCAGTGACCGCAGAGGATCCTACGAGCAGTACTTC

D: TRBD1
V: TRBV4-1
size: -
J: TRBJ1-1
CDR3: CASSQEQGVTEAFF
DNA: TGCGCCAGCAGCCAAGAACAGGGGGTAACTGAAGCTTTCTTT

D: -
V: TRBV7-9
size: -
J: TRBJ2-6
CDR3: CASSLISSGANVLTF
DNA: TGTGCCAGCAGCTTAATTAGCTCTGGGGCCAACGTCCTGACTTTC

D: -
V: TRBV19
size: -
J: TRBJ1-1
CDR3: CASGWAMNTEAFF
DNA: TGTGCCAGTGGATGGGCCATGAACACTGAAGCTTTCTTT

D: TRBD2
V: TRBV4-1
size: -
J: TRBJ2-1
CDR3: CASSQGSGRAYNEQFF
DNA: TGCGCCAGCAGCCAAGGTAGCGGGAGGGCCTACAATGAGCAGTTCTTC

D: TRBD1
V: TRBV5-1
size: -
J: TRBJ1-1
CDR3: CASSFGGGGDEAFF
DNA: TGCGCCAGCAGCTTTGGAGGGGGCGGCGATGAAGCTTTCTTT

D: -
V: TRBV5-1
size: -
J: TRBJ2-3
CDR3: CASSLRDTPSGSTF
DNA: TGCGCCAGCAGTTTGCGGGACACTCCATCGGGTTCAACTTTT

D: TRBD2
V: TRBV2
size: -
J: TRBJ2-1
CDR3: CASSEASTSGRGGEQFF
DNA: TGTGCCAGCAGTGAAGCCTCGACTAGCGGGAGGGGGGGGGAGCAGTTCTTC

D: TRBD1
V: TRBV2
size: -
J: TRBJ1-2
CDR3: CASSDPGQGIYGYTF
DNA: TGTGCCAGCAGCGACCCGGGACAGGGCATCTATGGCTACACCTTC

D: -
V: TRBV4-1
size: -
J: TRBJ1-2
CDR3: CASSQARDISANYGYTF
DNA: TGCGCCAGCAGCCAAGCCCGGGACATATCAGCTAACTATGGCTACACCTTC

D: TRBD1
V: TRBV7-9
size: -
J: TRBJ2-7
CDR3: CASSLQGDEQYF
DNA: TGTGCCAGCAGCTTACAGGGGGACGAGCAGTACTTC

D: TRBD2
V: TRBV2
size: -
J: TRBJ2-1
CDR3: CASRGLAEQFF
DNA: TGTGCCAGCAGAGGACTAGCGGAGCAGTTCTTC

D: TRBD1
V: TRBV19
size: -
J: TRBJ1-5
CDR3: CASSIGGNRGNQPQHF
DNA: TGTGCCAGTAGTATAGGAGGTAACAGGGGGAATCAGCCCCAGCATTTT

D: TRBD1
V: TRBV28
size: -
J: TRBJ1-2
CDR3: CASSQGQGGGYTF
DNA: TGTGCCAGCAGTCAGGGACAGGGGGGAGGCTACACCTTC

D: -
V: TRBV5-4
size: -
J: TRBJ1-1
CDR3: CASSREGAGEAFF
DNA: TGTGCCAGCAGCCGAGAGGGCGCGGGTGAAGCTTTCTTT

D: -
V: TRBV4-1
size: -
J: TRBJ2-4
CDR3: CASSQDYPPRVVAKNIQYF
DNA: TGCGCCAGCAGCCAAGATTATCCCCCCAGGGTCGTAGCCAAAAACATTCAGTACTTC

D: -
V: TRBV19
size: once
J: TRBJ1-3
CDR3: CASTLGRLLSGNTIYF
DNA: TGTGCCAGTACTCTGGGGCGGCTCCTCTCTGGAAACACCATATATTTT

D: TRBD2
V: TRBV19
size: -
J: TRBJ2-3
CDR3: CASSAGAGDTQYF
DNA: TGTGCCAGTAGTGCGGGAGCGGGAGATACGCAGTATTTT

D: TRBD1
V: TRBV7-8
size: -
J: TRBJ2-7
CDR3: CASSGRDRESYEQYF
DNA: TGTGCCAGCAGCGGAAGGGACAGGGAAAGCTACGAGCAGTACTTC

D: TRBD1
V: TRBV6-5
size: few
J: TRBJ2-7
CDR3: CASSYFGTGSPNEQYF
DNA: TGTGCCAGCAGTTACTTTGGGACAGGGTCCCCGAACGAGCAGTACTTC

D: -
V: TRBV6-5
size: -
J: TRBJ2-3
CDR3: CASRAGFQWADTQYF
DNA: TGTGCCAGTAGAGCGGGTTTTCAATGGGCAGATACGCAGTATTTT

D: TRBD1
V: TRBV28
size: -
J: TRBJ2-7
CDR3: CASSLGQLYEQYF
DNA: TGTGCCAGCAGTTTGGGACAGTTATACGAGCAGTACTTC

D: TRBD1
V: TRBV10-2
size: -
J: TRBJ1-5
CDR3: CASSEQQGEPQHF
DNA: TGCGCCAGCAGTGAACAACAGGGGGAGCCCCAGCATTTT

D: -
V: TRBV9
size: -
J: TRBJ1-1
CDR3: CASSVGALTEAFF
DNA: TGTGCCAGCAGCGTAGGGGCTTTGACTGAAGCTTTCTTT

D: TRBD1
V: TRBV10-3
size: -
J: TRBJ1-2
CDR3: CAIRDLTGDYGYTF
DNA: TGTGCCATTAGAGACCTGACAGGGGACTATGGCTACACCTTC

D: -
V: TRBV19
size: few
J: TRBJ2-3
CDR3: CASSAILGNTDTQYF
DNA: TGTGCCAGTAGTGCCATTCTCGGTAACACAGATACGCAGTATTTT